These 20 T cell receptor beta chains came from one sample sequenced in a study of CD8 T cells in ankylosing spondylitis. These receptors have no identified antigens. Study observations and caveats: About 8 highly homologous variants made up a TCR beta motif that seemed to typify ankylosing spondylitis blood.

TCRdb reanalysed the 5' RACE reads using MiXCR and keeps one entry per CDR3 protein. This repertoire shows about 800,000 distinct CDR3 sequences, approximately 12% found once; its top ten account for 0.45% to 0.6%. Sequencing was carried out using blood, either unsorted or a sorted T cell fraction (not recorded which). These receptors all come from a male donor with ankylosing spondylitis.

This clonotype has just a few counts. The chain joins TRBV4-3 to TRBJ2-7, with 7 bases lining up with TRBD1. CDR3 length: 16 residues. The V gene end was trimmed by 2 bases and the J gene end by 0 bases; junction bases not matched to a gene: 7. The V gene's germline CDR1 is LGHNA and CDR2 YSLEER. The CDR3 spells CASSQSWGTASYEQYF. The CDR3 nucleotides read TGCGCCAGCAGCCAATCCTGGGGGACAGCCTCCTACGAGCAGTACTTC.

This clonotype has more than one count but fewer than ten. This rearrangement joins TRBV11-2 to TRBJ2-2, with 8 nucleotides matching TRBD1. CDR1 and CDR2 (germline): SGHAT, FQNNGV. The length of the CDR3 is 18 residues. The V gene end was trimmed by 0 bases and the J gene end by 5 bases; junction bases not matched to a gene: 11. The CDR3 loop reads CASSLELVQGTGTGELFF. The CDR3 DNA sequence: TGTGCCAGCAGCTTAGAACTTGTTCAAGGGACAGGTACCGGGGAGCTGTTTTTT.

This clonotype was counted a few times. The chain links TRBV5-1 to TRBJ2-1; 7 nucleotides line up with TRBD2. CDR1 and CDR2 from the germline V gene are SGHRS and YFSETQ. The trim removed 6 bases at V and 3 bases at J, leaving 9 bases unmatched. CDR3 length: 15 residues. CDR3 bases: TGCGCCAGCAACCAATGGGCGGGGGTCTACAATGAGCAGTTCTTC. Its translation is CASNQWAGVYNEQFF. The complete variable domain, with remaining parts taken from reference TRBV5-1 and TRBJ2-1, reads KAGVTQTPRYLIKTRGQQVTLSCSPISGHRSVSWYQQTPGQGLQFLFEYFSETQRNKGNFPGRFSGRQFSNSRSEMNVSTLELGDSALYLCASNQWAGVYNEQFFGPGTRLTVL.

This clonotype turned up a few times. The chain recombines TRBV7-2 with TRBJ1-4; 8 nucleotides line up with TRBD1. J was trimmed by 6 bases and V by 1 base; bases with no gene match: 4. CDR1 SGHTA and CDR2 FQGNSA come from the germline V gene. The CDR3 loop spans 15 amino acids. The CDR3 sequence is CASSLDAGGYEKLFF. The CDR3 DNA is TGTGCCAGCAGCTTAGATGCAGGGGGCTATGAAAAACTGTTTTTT.

This clonotype showed up just a few times. The V and J genes are TRBV20-1 and TRBJ2-3, with no clear D. This CDR3 spans 14 amino acids. The V and J ends lost 3 bases and 4 bases respectively, with 14 bases between them. The V gene's germline CDR1 is DFQATT and CDR2 SNEGSKA (reference sequence). The CDR3 region has the DNA TGCAGTGCTAGGCGCGTACCATTGGCAGATACGCAGTATTTT. This translates into CSARRVPLADTQYF.

J is TRBJ2-7 and V is TRBV6-5, with D maybe TRBD1 (6 bases). Germline loops: CDR1 MNHEY, CDR2 SVGAGI. The length of the CDR3 is 14 residues. Trimming took off 6 bases at V and 2 bases at J, with 14 bases between the two ends. The CDR3 loop reads CASSSGQLTYEQYF. The CDR3, as DNA: TGTGCCAGCAGCTCCGGACAGTTGACCTACGAGCAGTACTTC.

This clonotype has a handful of counts. This rearrangement joins TRBV21-1 to TRBJ2-3; the D call of TRBD2 is as the table states it, not checked on the DNA. TRBV21-1 is tagged as a pseudogene. The length of the CDR3 is 17 residues. As DNA, the CDR3 is TGTGCCAGCAGCAGAAAAAAGCGGGAGAGGAACACAGATACGCAGTATTTT. It translates to CASSRKKRERNTDTQYF.

This clonotype occurred a few times. The chain has TRBV29-1 and TRBJ2-7; D might be TRBD2 (5 bases). The CDR3 sequence is 13 residues long. The ends were cut back, 3 bases at V and 2 bases at J, with 11 bases in the middle. Per germline, CDR1 SQVTM and CDR2 ANQGSEA. The DNA for the CDR3 is TGCAGCGTTGACGTCCGAGGGACCTACGAGCAGTACTTC. Its protein product is CSVDVRGTYEQYF.

This clonotype came up a few times. V usage is TRBV7-9 and J usage is TRBJ2-3, with TRBD2 matching 8 bases. This CDR3 has 14 residues. Trimming took 3 bases from V and 3 from J; bases not matched to a gene: 2. Germline values: CDR1 SEHNR, CDR2 FQNEAQ (reference sequence). CDR3: CASSFSGATDTQYF. The CDR3 DNA is TGTGCCAGCAGCTTTAGCGGGGCGACAGATACGCAGTATTTT. The entire variable domain, with the rest obtained from reference TRBV7-9 and TRBJ2-3, is as follows: DTGVSQNPRHKITKRGQNVTFRCDPISEHNRLYWYRQTLGQGPEFLTYFQNEAQLEKSRLLSDRFSAERPKGSFSTLEIQRTEQGDSAMYLCASSFSGATDTQYFGPGTRLTVL.

In this sample, this clonotype turned up many times. The chain carries TRBV5-1 and TRBJ1-5, with D uncertain. The V and J ends lost 0 bases and 1 base respectively, with 11 bases between them. The CDR3 is made up of 16 amino acids. Germline V gene sequence: CDR1 SGHRS, CDR2 YFSETQ. The CDR3 DNA reads as TGCGCCAGCAGCTTGGGATCCGGCGGGAGCAATCAGCCCCAGCATTTT. Translation: CASSLGSGGSNQPQHF.

The chain recombines TRBV7-8 with TRBJ1-1; D unclear. The CDR3 runs to 11 residues. CDR1 SGHVS and CDR2 FQNEAQ come from the germline V gene. V was trimmed by 5 bases and J by 8 bases, leaving 9 bases between them. The CDR3 is CASSPGREAFF. CDR3 DNA: TGTGCCAGCAGCCCAGGACGGGAAGCTTTCTTT.

This clonotype has just a few counts. This chain joins TRBV6-1 and TRBJ1-2; D not certain. The CDR3 totals 14 residues. Trimming cost V 5 bases and J 1 base, with 11 bases left between them. Germline lookup yields CDR1 MNHNS and CDR2 SASEGT. The CDR3 nucleotides are TGTGCCAGCAGTACCGGGTGGGTTAACTATGGCTACACCTTC. Its translation: CASSTGWVNYGYTF.

This clonotype was seen only a few times. This chain joins TRBV20-1 and TRBJ1-6; D unresolved. Germline CDR1 reads DFQATT; CDR2 reads SNEGSKA (reference sequence). The CDR3 consists of 13 residues. V lost 6 bases, J lost 6 bases, and 12 bases lay in between. The CDR3 is CSARPVFNSPLHF. As DNA, the CDR3 is TGCAGTGCCCGCCCTGTTTTTAATTCACCCCTCCACTTT.

The chain combines TRBV7-8 with TRBJ2-3; perhaps TRBD1 as D (6 bases). The V end lost 1 base, the J end lost 3 bases, and 17 bases lay between the germline ends. The germline V gene encodes CDR1 SGHVS and CDR2 FQNEAQ. The CDR3 contains 17 residues. As DNA, the CDR3 is TGTGCCAGCAGCTTAGGTTTAGAACAGGGTCATACAGATACGCAGTATTTT. Its translation is CASSLGLEQGHTDTQYF.

The J gene is TRBJ1-5, the V gene TRBV7-2; tentatively, D is TRBD1 (5 bases). Trimming removed 6 bases at V and 11 bases at J, with 14 bases between. Germline V CDR1 and CDR2: SGHTA, FQGNSA. The CDR3 extends over 12 amino acids. CDR3 amino acids: CASSWGGGSQHF. CDR3 DNA sequence: TGTGCCAGCAGTTGGGGTGGGGGGTCCCAGCATTTT.

The rearrangement joins TRBV27 to TRBJ1-1; D uncertain. Germline V gene sequence: CDR1 MNHEY, CDR2 SMNVEV (reference sequence). The length of the CDR3 is 13 residues. V lost 5 bases and J lost 4, with 11 bases in between. CDR3 DNA sequence: TGTGCCAGCAGTCCTAGGAGGTCCACTGAAGCTTTCTTT. Translation: CASSPRRSTEAFF.

The J gene is TRBJ2-2, the V gene TRBV7-2; D not certain. V was pared by 4 bases and J by 4 bases, with 10 bases between. The CDR3 runs 14 residues. Looked up from germline, CDR1 is SGHTA and CDR2 is FQGNSA. CDR3 sequence (DNA): TGTGCCAGCAGCTCCCAGCACCTCACCGGGGAGCTGTTTTTT. It translates to CASSSQHLTGELFF.

The rearrangement uses TRBV4-3 and TRBJ1-2; D might be TRBD1 (6 bases). This CDR3 region has 15 residues. V shed 3 bases and J shed 8 bases, with 19 bases lying between them. Germline CDR1 LGHNA, CDR2 YSLEER. The CDR3 protein is CASSQEGVGPVGYTF. CDR3 nucleotides: TGCGCCAGCAGCCAGGAGGGGGTAGGGCCTGTAGGCTACACCTTC.

This clonotype was picked up a small number of times. The rearrangement uses TRBV7-2 and TRBJ1-4; 10 nucleotides agree with TRBD1. Per the germline V gene, CDR1 is SGHTA and CDR2 is FQGNSA. CDR3 length: 16 amino acids. V dropped 6 bases and J dropped 7; count of bases not matched to a gene: 11. In nucleotides, the CDR3 is TGTGCCAGCAGTCTACGATTCGGGACAGGGGTTGAAAAACTGTTTTTT. This sequence encodes CASSLRFGTGVEKLFF.

This chain uses TRBV29-1 with TRBJ2-1, with TRBD1 identical over 9 bases. The CDR3 totals 16 residues. J gave up 4 bases and V 6 bases, and 13 bases lay outside the gene matches. CDR1 is SQVTM, CDR2 ANQGSEA, per germline. CDR3 sequence reads: CSVLPPGTGHYNEQFF. The CDR3 nucleotides read TGCAGCGTCCTCCCACCCGGGACAGGGCATTACAATGAGCAGTTCTTC.